This is a list of T cell receptor beta chains from one sample in a study of a mutant IDH1 vaccine in newly diagnosed glioma. Their antigens remain unidentified. Using immunoSEQ multiplex PCR, the repertoire was profiled, and TCRdb retains in-frame clones only, with some absent. This table holds tens of thousands of clones, 81% found once. The specimen comprised PBMCs, sampled from a glioma patient whose treatment included an IDH1 peptide vaccine. The source is a man aged 35 to 55 with glioma. CDR3s include the opening cysteine and the closing phenylalanine or tryptophan. Fields, in order: J gene, D gene, V gene, clone size, CDR3 protein, CDR3 DNA. The D gene is left open where the match is weak. Not every row has a clone size; where given, it reads once, few, many or a size class.

TRBJ1-5	.	TRBV4-1	once	CASSQDLRGYSNQPQHF	TGCGCCAGCAGCCAAGATCTTCGGGGGTACAGTAATCAGCCCCAGCATTTT
TRBJ2-7	TRBD2	TRBV7-6	few	CASSWVAGGFHEQYF	TGTGCCAGCAGCTGGGTCGCGGGAGGGTTCCACGAGCAGTACTTC
TRBJ2-7	.	TRBV30	.	CAWSGLVVSGEQYF	TGTGCCTGGAGTGGTTTGGTGGTTTCGGGCGAGCAGTACTTC
TRBJ1-1	.	TRBV7-6	.	CATRGWKNTEAFF	TGTGCCACCCGGGGATGGAAAAACACTGAAGCTTTCTTT
TRBJ2-7	.	TRBV7-9	.	CASSWTDLYEQYF	TGTGCCAGCAGCTGGACAGACCTCTACGAGCAGTACTTC
TRBJ1-6	.	TRBV30	.	CAWSVPWGNNSPLHF	TGTGCCTGGAGTGTACCGTGGGGGAACAATTCACCCCTCCACTTT
TRBJ1-2	.	TRBV28	.	CASSLVNYGYTF	TGTGCCAGCAGTTTAGTCAACTATGGCTACACCTTC
TRBJ1-2	TRBD1	TRBV6-1	.	CASSTTGTGGYGYTF	TGTGCCAGCTCTACTACCGGGACAGGGGGCTATGGCTACACCTTC
TRBJ2-7	TRBD2	TRBV19	.	CASSTSGTPRGEQYF	TGTGCCAGTAGTACCAGCGGGACGCCCCGGGGCGAGCAGTACTTC
TRBJ2-3	.	TRBV4-3	.	CASSQDVGGISTDTQYF	TGCGCCAGCAGCCAAGACGTTGGGGGGATAAGCACAGATACGCAGTATTTT
TRBJ1-5	.	TRBV4-3	.	CASSQENASTPVSFIESQHF	TGCGCCAGCAGCCAAGAAAATGCTTCTACACCGGTGTCGTTTATAGAGTCCCAGCATTTT
TRBJ1-1	TRBD1	TRBV5-1	.	CASSLVGGGEAFF	TGCGCCAGCAGCTTGGTAGGGGGCGGTGAAGCTTTCTTT
TRBJ1-1	TRBD1	TRBV7-9	.	CASSFWDRGNTEAFF	TGTGCCAGCAGCTTCTGGGACAGGGGGAACACTGAAGCTTTCTTT
TRBJ2-5	TRBD2	TRBV5-1	.	CASGGRAAETQYF	TGCGCCAGCGGTGGGAGGGCGGCAGAGACCCAGTACTTC
TRBJ2-1	TRBD1	TRBV6-1	.	CASSATRDSYNEQFF	TGTGCCAGCAGCGCGACCCGGGACAGTTACAATGAGCAGTTCTTC
TRBJ1-1	TRBD1	TRBV19	.	CASSEPGGYTEAFF	TGTGCCAGTAGTGAGCCAGGGGGTTACACTGAAGCTTTCTTT
TRBJ2-2	TRBD1	TRBV10-3	.	CAISAGQAPNTGELFF	TGTGCCATCAGTGCGGGACAGGCTCCGAACACCGGGGAGCTGTTTTTT
TRBJ1-1	TRBD1	TRBV6-5	.	CASRRDRVLNTEAFF	TGTGCCAGCAGACGGGACAGGGTTTTGAACACTGAAGCTTTCTTT
TRBJ1-4	TRBD1	TRBV30	once	CAWRQNRGANEKLFF	TGTGCCTGGAGACAAAACAGGGGGGCTAATGAAAAACTGTTTTTT
TRBJ2-2	.	TRBV7-2	.	CASSLAANSYGELFF	TGTGCCAGCAGCTTAGCGGCGAATTCCTACGGGGAGCTGTTTTTT
TRBJ1-1	.	TRBV4-3	.	CASSRGQNTEAFF	TGCGCCAGCAGCCGAGGGCAGAACACTGAAGCTTTCTTT
TRBJ2-7	TRBD2	TRBV18	.	CASSGGLEYEQYF	TGTGCCAGCTCGGGAGGGCTCGAGTACGAGCAGTACTTC
TRBJ1-2	.	TRBV11-2	once	CASSSGQGNYGYTF	TGTGCCAGCAGCTCCGGGCAGGGCAACTATGGCTACACCTTC
TRBJ1-3	.	TRBV7-2	.	CASSQQGPSGNTIYF	TGTGCCAGCAGCCAGCAGGGTCCCTCTGGAAACACCATATATTTT
TRBJ2-1	.	TRBV28	.	CASASMASSYNEQFF	TGTGCCAGCGCTTCCATGGCTTCCTCCTACAATGAGCAGTTCTTC
TRBJ1-2	.	TRBV27	.	CASSWTVNYGYTF	TGTGCCAGCAGTTGGACGGTTAACTATGGCTACACCTTC
TRBJ2-7	TRBD1	TRBV7-9	.	CASSEDRGSAEQYF	TGTGCCAGCAGCGAGGACAGGGGATCGGCCGAGCAGTACTTC
TRBJ2-2	.	TRBV5-1	.	CASNSRTSNTGELFF	TGCGCCAGCAACAGTCGGACCTCGAACACCGGGGAGCTGTTTTTT
TRBJ2-3	.	TRBV30	.	CAWSPGNTDTQYF	TGTGCCTGGAGTCCGGGAAACACAGATACGCAGTATTTT
TRBJ1-1	.	TRBV11-3	.	CASSLGQGLNAEAFF	TGTGCCAGCAGCTTAGGGCAGGGGCTGAACGCTGAAGCTTTCTTT
TRBJ2-1	TRBD2	TRBV7-2	.	CASSTHPSGGAWEQFF	TGTGCCAGCAGCACCCACCCTAGCGGGGGGGCATGGGAGCAGTTCTTC
TRBJ2-1	.	TRBV7-8	.	CASSFRSSSYNEQFF	TGTGCCAGCAGCTTTCGGAGTAGCTCCTACAATGAGCAGTTCTTC
TRBJ2-3	.	TRBV9	.	CASSVSGIVDTQYF	TGTGCCAGCAGCGTGTCAGGGATCGTGGATACGCAGTATTTT
TRBJ2-7	TRBD2	TRBV5-6	.	CASSLATSGIAGHEQYF	TGTGCCAGCAGCTTGGCGACTAGCGGAATCGCAGGGCACGAGCAGTACTTC
TRBJ2-5	.	TRBV7-7	.	CASSLTGTRQGTQYF	TGTGCTAGCAGCTTAACCGGGACACGCCAAGGGACCCAGTACTTC
TRBJ1-3	.	TRBV6-5	.	CASSLKPDPSGNTIYF	TGTGCCAGCAGTTTAAAACCTGACCCCTCTGGAAACACCATATATTTT
TRBJ1-2	TRBD1	TRBV7-2	.	CASSPDRGDNYGYTF	TGTGCCAGCAGCCCGGACAGGGGCGATAACTATGGCTACACCTTC
TRBJ2-7	.	TRBV19	.	CASSTSGYEQYF	TGTGCCAGTAGTACCTCCGGGTACGAGCAGTACTTC
TRBJ1-1	TRBD1	TRBV11-2	.	CASSLSTGATEAFF	TGTGCCAGCAGCTTGTCCACAGGGGCCACTGAAGCTTTCTTT
TRBJ2-1	TRBD1	TRBV7-7	.	CASSLGQGALNEQFF	TGTGCTAGCAGCTTGGGACAGGGGGCCTTGAATGAGCAGTTCTTC
TRBJ1-4	.	TRBV6-4	.	CASSEQGGEGEKLFF	TGTGCCAGCAGTGAACAGGGAGGAGAAGGTGAAAAACTGTTTTTT
TRBJ2-7	.	TRBV21-1	.	CASSGTGLYEQYF	TGTGCCAGCAGCGGGACAGGGCTCTACGAGCAGTACTTC
TRBJ2-3	TRBD2	TRBV29-1	.	CSVTLAGATDTQYF	TGCAGCGTTACTCTAGCGGGGGCCACAGATACGCAGTATTTT
TRBJ2-1	.	TRBV5-1	once	CASSFINEQFF	TGCGCCAGCAGCTTCATCAATGAGCAGTTCTTC
TRBJ2-7	.	TRBV30	.	CAWLSSDSANPYEQYF	TGTGCCTGGTTAAGTTCGGACAGCGCGAACCCTTACGAGCAGTACTTC
TRBJ1-5	.	TRBV4-1	.	CASSHFDRDQPQHF	TGCGCCAGCAGCCACTTCGACCGAGATCAGCCCCAGCATTTT
TRBJ2-1	.	TRBV18	.	CASFVSRQGNEQFF	TGTGCCAGCTTCGTTTCTCGCCAAGGCAATGAGCAGTTCTTC
TRBJ2-7	TRBD1	TRBV27	once	CASSPGTVVQYF	TGTGCCAGCAGCCCCGGGACAGTGGTGCAGTACTTC
TRBJ2-7	.	TRBV19	.	CASSISQGGYEQYF	TGTGCCAGTAGTATAAGCCAGGGCGGCTACGAGCAGTACTTC
TRBJ1-2	.	TRBV19	few	CASSGAAHGYTF	TGTGCCAGTAGTGGGGCAGCGCACGGCTACACCTTC
TRBJ2-7	TRBD1	TRBV19	.	CASSFRDSSYEQYF	TGTGCCAGTAGTTTTCGGGACAGCTCCTACGAGCAGTACTTC
TRBJ1-5	TRBD1	TRBV2	.	CASSDDRGHQPQHF	TGTGCCAGCAGTGATGACAGGGGACATCAGCCCCAGCATTTT
TRBJ2-5	TRBD2	TRBV5-1	once	CASSRTSGTLQETQYF	TGCGCCAGCAGCCGGACTAGCGGGACCTTACAAGAGACCCAGTACTTC
TRBJ2-3	.	TRBV11-1	once	CASRVGRSSTDTQYF	TGTGCCAGCAGGGTTGGGCGGAGTAGCACAGATACGCAGTATTTT
TRBJ2-5	TRBD2	TRBV7-6	.	CASSLSGSGGAVETQYF	TGTGCCAGCAGCTTATCGGGAAGCGGGGGGGCGGTAGAGACCCAGTACTTC
TRBJ2-2	TRBD2	TRBV19	.	CATRAGVLTGELFF	TGTGCCACTAGAGCGGGAGTCCTCACCGGGGAGCTGTTTTTT
TRBJ1-1	TRBD1	TRBV19	once	CASSPGQGAIFGTEAFF	TGTGCCAGTAGTCCGGGACAGGGGGCTATTTTTGGCACTGAAGCTTTCTTT